Following are 6 T cell receptor beta chains from one sample sequenced in a study of OX40 agonist ivuxolimab in advanced cancers. Clones were sequenced by immunoSEQ multiplex PCR, and TCRdb holds only the in-frame ones, with some missing. The sample contains tens of thousands of clones, around 80% of which appear only once. The specimen comprised CD4+ or CD8+ T cells sorted from blood, sampled in a trial of the OX40 agonist ivuxolimab. The receptors here all came from an adult with an advanced solid tumor such as melanoma, head and neck, liver or kidney cancer.

CDR3 protein: CASSVHGEVAEQYF. The CDR3 coding sequence is TGTGCCAGCAGTGTCCACGGGGAGGTCGCCGAGCAGTACTTC. V and J are TRBV6-1 and TRBJ2-7, with D tentatively TRBD2 (6 bases). Germline V CDR1 and CDR2: MNHNS, SASEGT. Trimming cost V 4 bases and J 6 bases, with 16 bases left between them. The CDR3 length is 14 residues.

The V gene is TRBV28, the J gene TRBJ1-6, with D possibly TRBD1 on 5 matching bases. V lost 4 bases, J lost 12 bases, and 10 bases lay in between. The CDR3 is 12 residues long. Per germline, CDR1 MDHEN and CDR2 SYDVKM. CDR3: CASSSLGVPLHF. The CDR3 nucleotides are TGTGCCAGCAGTTCCCTGGGGGTACCCCTCCACTTT.

The rearrangement joins TRBV7-6 to TRBJ2-1; no clear D. Germline values: CDR1 SGHVS, CDR2 FNYEAQ. The germline V and J ends were trimmed by 1 base and 3 bases, with 4 bases remaining between them. The CDR3 length is 13 residues. CDR3: CASSLEDYNEQFF. CDR3 sequence (DNA): TGTGCCAGCAGCTTAGAGGACTACAATGAGCAGTTCTTC.

The sample holds a few counts of this clone. The chain employs TRBV9 and TRBJ1-1; D unclear. This CDR3 spans 13 amino acids. Germline V lookup: CDR1 SGDLS, CDR2 YYNGEE. V dropped 0 bases and J dropped 3 bases, with 6 bases sitting between them. This CDR3 reads CASSVAVDTEAFF. The CDR3 coding sequence is TGTGCCAGCAGCGTAGCAGTAGACACTGAAGCTTTCTTT.

CDR3 in amino acids: CASSLVATYGYTF. CDR3 nucleotides: TGTGCCAGCAGCTTAGTAGCGACCTATGGCTACACCTTC. V usage is TRBV7-9 and J usage is TRBJ1-2; D is unresolved. In germline, CDR1 is SEHNR, CDR2 FQNEAQ (reference sequence). The CDR3 is made up of 13 amino acids. V dropped 1 base and J dropped 4 bases, with 7 bases sitting between them.

V is TRBV19 and J is TRBJ2-1; unclear D gene. CDR3 length: 12 amino acids. V lost 7 bases and J lost 10, with 14 bases in between. Germline CDR1 LNHDA, CDR2 SQIVND (reference sequence). The CDR3 sequence is CASISAGREQFF. DNA of the CDR3: TGTGCCAGTATTTCAGCAGGACGGGAGCAGTTCTTC.